What follows is one T cell receptor (beta chain) and its context. Its antigen remains unidentified. The entry originates in a study of yellow fever vaccine responses in identical twins. Study outcomes and limitations: Twins' vaccine T cell responses reportedly seemed partly convergent and partly personalized.

The CDR3 contains 15 residues. Deletions cut 5 bases from V and 9 bases from J, with 17 bases between. Germline values: CDR1 SGHVS, CDR2 FQNEAQ. TCRdb itself ran the RT-PCR reads through MiXCR, one entry per CDR3 protein. This sample yields 11,000 to 15,000 distinct CDR3 sequences, of which less than 85% are seen a single time; roughly 0.68% belongs to the top ten. The receptor was derived from a woman between 18 and 29 years old who received the yellow fever vaccine. This sequence joins TRBV7-8 and TRBJ1-6; TRBD1 is a possible D gene (6 bases). The sample consisted of T cells from blood (PBMCs), unsorted or a sorted subset (not recorded which), taken before or after yellow fever vaccination (not recorded which). The CDR3 sequence: CASSPRGGEGSPLHF. Written as DNA, the CDR3 is TGTGCCAGCAGCCCGAGGGGGGGGGAAGGTTCACCCCTCCACTTT.